This entry lists 32 T cell receptor beta chains sequenced from one sample in a study of blood T cells in healthy people across ages. A second PCR of roughly 6 to 12 cycles used a sample-barcoded 5' primer and a J-beta primer mix. In TCRdb, the 5' RACE reads were re-called with MiXCR into one record per CDR3 protein. The repertoire holds 1.4 million or so distinct CDR3 sequences, with less than 45% as singletons. Sequenced: blood. Source of these receptors: a woman aged 18-29 years in good health.

This clonotype was counted only a few times. The V call is TRBV9, the J call TRBJ2-1, with a tentative D call TRBD2 (5 bases). This CDR3 contains 15 residues. With 4 bases removed from V and 8 bases from J, the gap between germline ends came to 19 bases. Germline values: CDR1 SGDLS, CDR2 YYNGEE. The CDR3 protein is CASSLEALGMDEQFF. CDR3 DNA sequence: TGTGCCAGCAGCTTAGAGGCCCTCGGGATGGATGAGCAGTTCTTC.

The chain joins TRBV28 to TRBJ1-5; 7 bases match TRBD1. V was pared by 7 bases and J by 2 bases, with 8 bases of the junction left unmatched. The CDR3 has 15 amino acids. Germline CDR1 MDHEN, CDR2 SYDVKM. The CDR3: CASKRDRDGNQPQHF. The CDR3 DNA sequence: TGTGCCAGCAAACGCGACAGGGACGGCAATCAGCCCCAGCATTTT. The variable domain in full, with the rest retrieved from reference TRBV28 and TRBJ1-5, is DVKVTQSSRYLVKRTGEKVFLECVQDMDHENMFWYRQDPGLGLRLIYFSYDVKMKEKGDIPEGYSVSREKKERFSLILESASTNQTSMYLCASKRDRDGNQPQHFGDGTRLSIL.

CDR3 loop: CASSPPGLAGVKNEQYF. The DNA of the CDR3 is TGTGCCAGCAGTCCCCCGGGATTAGCGGGAGTGAAGAACGAGCAGTACTTC. The chain has TRBV12-3 or TRBV12-4 and TRBJ2-7; 9 nucleotides agree with TRBD2. V was pared by 5 bases and J by 5 bases, with 16 bases of the junction left unmatched. The CDR3 consists of 17 residues.

In this sample, this clonotype turned up a few times. The genes are TRBV4-3 and TRBJ2-3; D could derive from TRBD1 or TRBD2 (6 bases each). This CDR3 region has 16 residues. V dropped 1 base and J dropped 7 bases, with 18 bases sitting between them. From germline, CDR1 is LGHNA and CDR2 YSLEER. The DNA for the CDR3 is TGCGCCAGCAGCCAAGGCACGGGACTTCAGGGGAATACGCAGTATTTT. Translated: CASSQGTGLQGNTQYF.

The chain employs TRBV5-1 and TRBJ2-7; D tentatively fits TRBD1 or TRBD2 (5 bases each). Trimming removed 4 bases from V and 3 bases from J, with 14 bases in between. Germline values: CDR1 SGHRS, CDR2 YFSETQ. The CDR3 contains 14 residues. DNA of the CDR3: TGCGCCAGCAGCCCGGGACGGGGAAACTACGAGCAGTACTTC. This sequence encodes CASSPGRGNYEQYF.

This chain links TRBV7-2 with TRBJ2-1; D call uncertain. The CDR3 loop spans 15 amino acids. Germline CDR1 is SGHTA and CDR2 is FQGNSA. The V end was cut by 5 bases, the J end by 10 bases, with 21 bases between. The CDR3 region has the DNA TGTGCCAGCAGCCAAGACACCCTGAGATGGGGAGAGCAGTTCTTC. It translates to CASSQDTLRWGEQFF. Together with reference TRBV7-2 and TRBJ2-1, the CDR3 gives the full variable domain: GAGVSQSPSNKVTEKGKDVELRCDPISGHTALYWYRQSLGQGLEFLIYFQGNSAPDKSGLPSDRFSAERTGGSVSTLTIQRTQQEDSAVYLCASSQDTLRWGEQFFGPGTRLTVL.

Only a few counts were recorded for this clonotype. The CDR3 here is CASRITGANVLTF. The DNA for the CDR3 is TGTGCCAGCAGGATTACTGGGGCCAACGTCCTGACTTTC. The chain links TRBV25-1 to TRBJ2-6; no clear D. The CDR3 consists of 13 residues. V was trimmed by 6 bases and J by 2 bases, leaving 5 bases between them. From germline, CDR1 is MGHDK and CDR2 SYGVNS.

This clonotype was observed a handful of times. This CDR3 reads CSASQSGKNYEQYF. The DNA of the CDR3 is TGCAGTGCTAGCCAAAGCGGGAAAAACTACGAGCAGTACTTC. This chain uses TRBV20-1 with TRBJ2-7; the match to TRBD2 covers 7 bases. This CDR3 contains 14 residues. The germline CDR1 and CDR2 sequences are DFQATT and SNEGSKA (reference sequence). The junction had 8 bases not matched to a gene; V was cut back by 3 bases and J by 3 bases.

The gene calls are TRBV15 and TRBJ1-2; D is possibly TRBD1 (6 bases). V lost 0 bases and J 3 bases, leaving 14 bases between the germline ends. Per the germline V gene, CDR1 is LNHNV and CDR2 is YYDKDF (reference sequence). The CDR3 spans 16 residues. Here the CDR3 reads CATSRDRGNPYYGYTF. The CDR3 DNA sequence: TGTGCCACCAGCAGAGACAGGGGAAACCCTTACTATGGCTACACCTTC.

This clonotype was seen a few times. V gene TRBV4-1 combines with J gene TRBJ2-3, with 10 bases aligning to TRBD1. From germline, CDR1 is MGHRA and CDR2 YSYEKL. Losses at the gene ends were 4 bases for V and 8 bases for J; bases not matched to a gene: 6. The CDR3 is 14 amino acids. The CDR3 loop is CASSLGTGAVTQYF. The CDR3 DNA is TGCGCCAGCAGCCTAGGGACAGGGGCGGTTACGCAGTATTTT.

The chain carries TRBV2 and TRBJ2-4; 10 nucleotides match TRBD2. V was pared by 10 bases and J by 13 bases, with 13 bases of the junction left unmatched. From germline, CDR1 is SNHLY and CDR2 FYNNEI. This CDR3 is built from 13 residues. In nucleotides, the CDR3 is TGTGCCAACCGCCGGGCTAGCGGGGGCCAACAGTACTTC. Translation: CANRRASGGQQYF.

Only a few counts were recorded for this clonotype. V and J are TRBV5-4 and TRBJ1-2; a weak D match, TRBD1 (6 bases). The CDR3 length is 14 residues. Germline V gives CDR1 SGHNT, CDR2 YYREEE (reference sequence). Trimming shortened V by 4 bases and J by 3 bases, and 13 bases separated the two germline ends. CDR3 DNA sequence: TGTGCCAGCAGCCGGGACACTGCTTACTATGGCTACACCTTC. The encoded protein is CASSRDTAYYGYTF.

This clonotype was picked up a small number of times. This sequence joins TRBV28 and TRBJ2-6; no reliable D call. The CDR3 loop spans 16 amino acids. The V gene's germline CDR1 is MDHEN and CDR2 SYDVKM. Trimming cost V 5 bases and J 4 bases, with 15 bases left between them. In nucleotides, the CDR3 is TGTGCCAGCAGTAAGGACCTGACTCTGGGGGCCAACGTCCTGACTTTC. The encoded protein is CASSKDLTLGANVLTF.

This clonotype was found a few times. This chain connects TRBV27 to TRBJ1-1; possibly TRBD1 for D (5 bases). V dropped 0 bases and J dropped 4 bases, with 12 bases sitting between them. The CDR3 length is 15 residues. The germline V gene encodes CDR1 MNHEY and CDR2 SMNVEV (reference sequence). The CDR3 nucleotides are TGTGCCAGCAGTTTATCTACAGGAGGTAGCACTGAAGCTTTCTTT. It codes for CASSLSTGGSTEAFF.

The gene calls are TRBV3-1 and TRBJ2-2, with a possible D match to TRBD1 (5 bases). CDR3 size: 16 residues. Germline V lookup: CDR1 LGHDT, CDR2 YNNKEL (reference sequence). Trimming pared 1 base from V and 3 bases from J, leaving 12 bases between. CDR3 sequence: CASSQVEDSHTGELFF. In DNA form, the CDR3 reads TGTGCCAGCAGCCAAGTAGAAGACAGTCACACCGGGGAGCTGTTTTTT.

This clonotype was detected only once. The chain employs TRBV3-1 and TRBJ2-6, with D perhaps TRBD1 (5 bases). The V end was cut by 0 bases, the J end by 0 bases, with 9 bases between. The CDR3 contains 17 residues. From germline, CDR1 is LGHDT and CDR2 YNNKEL (reference sequence). The CDR3 nucleotides are TGTGCCAGCAGCCAAGAGGGGCCGCTCTCTGGGGCCAACGTCCTGACTTTC. Amino acid sequence: CASSQEGPLSGANVLTF.

This clonotype occurred a few times. This rearrangement joins TRBV29-1 to TRBJ2-5; 8 nucleotides align to TRBD1. The CDR3 has 13 amino acids. The V segment lost 3 bases and the J segment 5 bases; nucleotides outside the gene matches: 5. In germline, CDR1 is SQVTM, CDR2 ANQGSEA. The CDR3 bases are TGCAGCGTTGAGGGCAGACAGGGGGAGACCCAGTACTTC. Amino acids: CSVEGRQGETQYF.

The rearrangement uses TRBV29-1 and TRBJ2-5, with 9 nucleotides matching TRBD1. CDR1 and CDR2 (germline): SQVTM, ANQGSEA. With 8 bases clipped from V and 5 bases from J, the junction kept 9 bases outside the gene matches. This CDR3 comprises 13 residues. The CDR3 coding sequence is TGCAGCACGCCACGGACAGGGGACGAGACCCAGTACTTC. Protein sequence: CSTPRTGDETQYF.

The chain employs TRBV3-1 and TRBJ1-1; 7 positions match TRBD1. V lost 5 bases and J lost 0; bases outside the gene matches: 12. Germline CDR1 is LGHDT and CDR2 is YNNKEL (reference sequence). The CDR3 is 17 residues long. The CDR3 DNA reads as TGTGCCAGCAGCGCAGGGGGGCAGGGACGTATGAACACTGAAGCTTTCTTT. Its protein is CASSAGGQGRMNTEAFF.

This chain uses TRBV10-2 with TRBJ2-1; TRBD2 agrees at 8 bases. CDR3 length: 15 amino acids. J was trimmed by 4 bases and V by 2 bases; bases with no gene match: 4. Germline-derived CDR1 and CDR2 are WSHSY and SAAADI. CDR3 protein: CASSEVAGIYNEQFF. CDR3 in DNA: TGCGCCAGCAGTGAGGTAGCGGGGATATACAATGAGCAGTTCTTC.

This rearrangement joins TRBV4-3 to TRBJ2-7; 8 bases align to TRBD2. V lost 0 bases and J lost 0; bases outside the gene matches: 7. CDR3 size: 17 residues. Germline V CDR1 and CDR2: LGHNA, YSLEER. CDR3 residues: CASSQDPRTSNSYEQYF. DNA of the CDR3: TGCGCCAGCAGCCAAGACCCCAGGACTAGCAACTCCTACGAGCAGTACTTC.

This chain uses TRBV12-3 or TRBV12-4 with TRBJ2-3, with D perhaps matching TRBD2 (6 bases). The V and J ends lost 6 bases and 0 bases respectively, with 13 bases between them. The CDR3 length is 15 residues. The CDR3 region has the DNA TGTGCCAGCAGGCCCGGGGGTGGTAGCACAGATACGCAGTATTTT. Translating it yields CASRPGGGSTDTQYF.

This clonotype was recorded a few times. This sequence joins TRBV20-1 and TRBJ2-3; 9 bases line up with TRBD2. The trim removed 2 bases at V and 4 bases at J, leaving 4 bases unmatched. Per the germline V gene, CDR1 is DFQATT and CDR2 is SNEGSKA (reference sequence). The CDR3 consists of 14 residues. The CDR3 reads CSARRGGAADTQYF. For the CDR3, the DNA is TGCAGTGCTAGACGCGGGGGGGCAGCAGATACGCAGTATTTT.

This clonotype was seen many times. The CDR3 loop reads CASSLLPGRTDYGYTF. CDR3 in DNA: TGTGCCAGCAGCTTACTTCCTGGGCGGACAGACTATGGCTACACCTTC. V is TRBV7-2 and J is TRBJ1-2, with a tentative D call TRBD1 (6 bases). The germline gives CDR1 SGHTA, CDR2 FQGNSA. The V and J ends lost 2 bases and 3 bases respectively, with 16 bases between them. This CDR3 is 16 amino acids long.

On this clonotype: A much larger clonotype is one base distant, so this may be a read error. The CDR3 protein is CASSSLAGLVSGYTQYF. As DNA, the CDR3 is TGTGCCAGCAGTTCACTAGCGGGGCTCGTTAGCGGATATACGCAGTATTTT. The chain has TRBV27 and TRBJ2-3; TRBD2 matches at 10 bases. This CDR3 is 17 amino acids long. Germline CDR1 reads MNHEY; CDR2 reads SMNVEV (reference sequence). Trimming took 4 bases from V and 7 from J; bases not matched to a gene: 14.

V gene TRBV20-1 combines with J gene TRBJ2-1, with TRBD2 matching 11 bases. CDR3 size: 15 residues. V was clipped by 4 bases and J by 10 bases; unmatched bases: 12. Germline-derived CDR1 and CDR2 are DFQATT and SNEGSKA (reference sequence). The CDR3, as DNA: TGCAGTGCTATAAGGCCAGCACTAGCGGGGGTGGAGCAGTTCTTC. Protein sequence: CSAIRPALAGVEQFF.

This clonotype was seen a handful of times. The J gene is TRBJ2-7, the V gene TRBV28; maybe TRBD2 (6 bases). This CDR3 is built from 14 residues. V gave up 2 bases and J gave up 7 bases, with 15 bases separating them. The germline V gene encodes CDR1 MDHEN and CDR2 SYDVKM. In nucleotides, the CDR3 is TGTGCCAGCAGTTTACCCGGGAGTCACAATGAGCAGTACTTC. Translated: CASSLPGSHNEQYF.

This clonotype was detected a few times. The V call is TRBV29-1, the J call TRBJ2-5, with D perhaps matching TRBD2 (6 bases). Trimming left V 6 bases short and J 2 bases short, with 22 bases between. The germline V gene has CDR1 SQVTM and CDR2 ANQGSEA. The CDR3 covers 16 residues. DNA for the CDR3: TGCAGCGTGGACCGTCGAAGCTTTGGGGGGCAAGAGACCCAGTACTTC. It yields the protein CSVDRRSFGGQETQYF.

This clonotype was counted between two and nine times. This rearrangement joins TRBV25-1 to TRBJ1-2; 7 nucleotides agree with TRBD1. V lost 1 base to trimming and J lost 4 bases; unmatched junction nucleotides: 9. CDR1 MGHDK and CDR2 SYGVNS come from the germline V gene. This CDR3 comprises 16 residues. CDR3 nucleotide sequence: TGTGCCAGCAGTGAATCGATGGCAGGGGGTCTCTATGGCTACACCTTC. Amino acid sequence: CASSESMAGGLYGYTF.

V usage is TRBV3-1 and J usage is TRBJ2-5, with D perhaps TRBD2 (6 bases). CDR3 length: 14 residues. Germline CDR1 is LGHDT and CDR2 is YNNKEL (reference sequence). The V gene lost 0 bases and the J gene lost 5 bases, with 10 bases spanning the gap. CDR3 protein: CASSQDRLAETQYF. CDR3 DNA: TGTGCCAGCAGCCAAGATCGGCTAGCGGAGACCCAGTACTTC.

The chain recombines TRBV2 with TRBJ1-5; D not certain. Trimming left V 7 bases short and J 3 bases short, with 13 bases between. In germline, CDR1 is SNHLY, CDR2 FYNNEI. This CDR3 is built from 14 residues. CDR3 nucleotides: TGTGCCAGCAATTATAACGGATTCAATCAGCCCCAGCATTTT. Translating gives CASNYNGFNQPQHF.

This clonotype showed up just a few times. The V gene is TRBV11-2, the J gene TRBJ2-5, with 7 bases identical to TRBD2. V trimming: 6 bases; J trimming: 5 bases; junction bases outside the gene matches: 18. Germline CDR1 is SGHAT and CDR2 is FQNNGV. This CDR3 contains 17 residues. As DNA, the CDR3 is TGTGCCAGCAGTACATTCACCCCAACTAGCGATATCGAGACCCAGTACTTC. It is translated as CASSTFTPTSDIETQYF.